This is a list of T cell receptor beta chains from one sample in a study of T-cell reconstitution after alpha-beta-depleted transplantation in children. TCRdb fed the PCR reads into MiXCR, producing one record per CDR3 protein. This table has about 690,000 distinct CDR3 sequences, 15% to 20% appearing once. This material consisted of PBMCs from the stem cell graft donor, taken from the stem cell graft. These receptors were taken from a human donor who donated a stem cell graft to a child with acute myeloid leukemia. The CDR3 runs from the conserved cysteine through the conserved F or W. D genes are given only for firm matches. Some rows mark clone size as missing; the rest say once, few, many or name a class of expanded clone.

TGCAGTGCTAGAGCCGGTCTCAAGGACAGGACGAACACTGAAGCTTTCTTT CSARAGLKDRTNTEAFF TRBD1 TRBJ1-1 TRBV20-1 many
TGTGCCACGGGGACAGGGGTAAGTCAGCCCCAGCATTTT CATGTGVSQPQHF TRBD1 TRBJ1-5 TRBV10-3 few
TGTGCCAGCAGTTTAAGATCCACTAATGAAAAACTGTTTTTT CASSLRSTNEKLFF NA TRBJ1-4 TRBV27 few
TGTGCCAGCAGCTTAGCGCCGACAGGGGGGAAACTGTTTTTT CASSLAPTGGKLFF TRBD1 TRBJ1-4 TRBV7-2 NA
TGTGCCAGCAGACCGGACGGCCCCGGGGAGCTGTTTTTT CASRPDGPGELFF NA TRBJ2-2 TRBV6-1 NA
TGTGCCAGTCGACACATAGACAATGAGCAGTTCTTC CASRHIDNEQFF NA TRBJ2-1 TRBV12-3/TRBV12-4 few
TGCAGTGCTAGAGATATGCGACTAGCGGCTAACTCCTACAATGAGCAGTTCTTC CSARDMRLAANSYNEQFF TRBD2 TRBJ2-1 TRBV20-1 many
TGCAGTGCTCGGGACAGGGGGAGTGAAAAACTGTTTTTT CSARDRGSEKLFF TRBD1 TRBJ1-4 TRBV20-1 many
TGTGCCAGCAGTTACGGGGGACAGGGGTTCGAGCAGTACTTC CASSYGGQGFEQYF TRBD1 TRBJ2-7 TRBV6-5 many
TGCAGTGCTAGAGTTTGGGAGACAGGGACATACAATGAGCAGTTCTTC CSARVWETGTYNEQFF TRBD1 TRBJ2-1 TRBV20-1 many
TGCGCCAGCAGCTGGGACAGGAGCACAGATACGCAGTATTTT CASSWDRSTDTQYF TRBD1 TRBJ2-3 TRBV5-1 NA
TGTGCCAGCAGCCAAAATTGGGCTAGCGGAAACAATGAGCAGTTCTTC CASSQNWASGNNEQFF TRBD2 TRBJ2-1 TRBV14 NA
TGTGCCACCAGCAGAGATCGCCAGATCGCCACAGATACGCAGTATTTT CATSRDRQIATDTQYF NA TRBJ2-3 TRBV15 NA
TGTGCCAGCAGCACTGGACGGTCTGAAAAACTGTTTTTT CASSTGRSEKLFF NA TRBJ1-4 TRBV7-7 NA
TGTGCCAGCAGCCAAGATGCAACCCGGGGGAGTCGGGGGTTCTTC CASSQDATRGSRGFF NA TRBJ2-1 TRBV4-2 NA
TGTGCCAGCAGCAGGGACAGGGGAAGGACCCTCCACTTT CASSRDRGRTLHF TRBD1 TRBJ1-6 TRBV3-1 NA
TGTGCCAGCAGCTTCTACAGATCCGGGGAGCTGTTTTTT CASSFYRSGELFF NA TRBJ2-2 TRBV11-1 NA
TGTGCCAGCAGCGCCGGCAGGAACTCCTACAATGAGCAGTTCTTC CASSAGRNSYNEQFF NA TRBJ2-1 TRBV7-2 many
TGCAGTGCTAGAGATCTTAGGGGACGCTCATGGGAGACCCAGTACTTC CSARDLRGRSWETQYF NA TRBJ2-5 TRBV20-1 medium-sized
TGTGCCACCAGTGATTTAGGGGGAGGAGAGACCCAGTACTTC CATSDLGGGETQYF NA TRBJ2-5 TRBV24-1 few
TGTGCCAGCAGCTTAGGGTATCAGGGACAGCCCCAGCATTTT CASSLGYQGQPQHF NA TRBJ1-5 TRBV13 many
TGTGCCACCAGTTTTATAGCGGGGGCCACAGATACGCAGTATTTT CATSFIAGATDTQYF TRBD2 TRBJ2-3 TRBV15 few
TGCAGTGTTGCGGTCCAGGGAGAATCACCCCTCCACTTT CSVAVQGESPLHF NA TRBJ1-6 TRBV29-1 many
TGTGCCAGCAGCAGGGGGGGGGCGCGGGCCACTGAAGCTTTCTTT CASSRGGARATEAFF TRBD1 TRBJ1-1 TRBV12-3/TRBV12-4 few
TGTGCCAGCAGTTCGGCTAGCGGGGGTAGGAGGAATGAGCAGTTCTTC CASSSASGGRRNEQFF TRBD2 TRBJ2-1 TRBV12-3/TRBV12-4 many
TGCAGCGTTGAAGTAATCACCTTAACTGAAGCTTTCTTT CSVEVITLTEAFF NA TRBJ1-1 TRBV29-1 many
TGTGCCAGCAGCAAGAGTCGGAGGGATTCTGGGGCCAACGTCCTGACTTTC CASSKSRRDSGANVLTF NA TRBJ2-6 TRBV28 few
TGCAGTGCCCCTCCGTCGGACAGGGGGACTGCCGTCGGCGGGGAGCTGTTTTTT CSAPPSDRGTAVGGELFF TRBD1 TRBJ2-2 TRBV20-1 NA
TGTGCCAGCAGCCAACGGACAGAGCACACTGAAGCTTTCTTT CASSQRTEHTEAFF NA TRBJ1-1 TRBV6-1 many
TGCAGTGCTAGAGACATAAGGGGTACACAGGGTGATTCACCCCTCCACTTT CSARDIRGTQGDSPLHF NA TRBJ1-6 TRBV20-1 many
TGCGCCAGCAGCTTGGGCAGCAAAAACATTCAGTACTTC CASSLGSKNIQYF NA TRBJ2-4 TRBV5-1 NA
TGTGCCAGCGGCGACAGGGAAAATCAGCCCCAGCATTTT CASGDRENQPQHF TRBD1 TRBJ1-5 TRBV6-1 many
TGTGCCAGCAGTGATAATATGGGGAGGACAGGAGAGACCCAGTACTTC CASSDNMGRTGETQYF NA TRBJ2-5 TRBV11-2 few
TGTGCCAGCAGCCCCACAGGGATGGAGCAGTTCTTC CASSPTGMEQFF NA TRBJ2-1 TRBV12-3/TRBV12-4 many
TGTGCCAGCAGCTTTGTTTTCTCTGGGGCCAACGTCCTGACTTTC CASSFVFSGANVLTF NA TRBJ2-6 TRBV5-5 few
TGTGCCAGCAGCTACAGGGGAACGGCCGGGGAGCTGTTTTTT CASSYRGTAGELFF TRBD1 TRBJ2-2 TRBV7-9 NA
TGTGCCAGCAGCTACCGTTCCACTATAGGGCACGATGAGCAGTTCTTC CASSYRSTIGHDEQFF NA TRBJ2-1 TRBV13 many
TGTGCCAGCAGAGACCCTAACAAAGCTTTCTTT CASRDPNKAFF NA TRBJ1-1 TRBV28 NA
TGTGCCAGCAGTTGGGGGGCGGGGGCAACCTACAATGAGCAGTTCTTC CASSWGAGATYNEQFF NA TRBJ2-1 TRBV12-3/TRBV12-4 NA
TGCAGTGCCAGAGCGGGGGCTAGGACCGGGGAGCTGTTTTTT CSARAGARTGELFF TRBD2 TRBJ2-2 TRBV20-1 many
TGTGCCACCAGCAGAGATAAGGGAGGGCCCCAGCATTTT CATSRDKGGPQHF NA TRBJ1-5 TRBV15 many
TGTGCCAGCAGTATGGCTGCTCCCACCCGCGAGCAGTACTTC CASSMAAPTREQYF NA TRBJ2-7 TRBV6-2/TRBV6-3 NA
TGTGCCAGCAGCCACTCTGGGGATGGCTACACCTTC CASSHSGDGYTF NA TRBJ1-2 TRBV27 NA
TGCAGCGTTGAAGGGACAGGGGGCACTGAAGCTTTCTTT CSVEGTGGTEAFF TRBD1 TRBJ1-1 TRBV29-1 many
TGTGCCAGCAGCCAAGTCGCGTACAATGAGCAGTTCTTC CASSQVAYNEQFF NA TRBJ2-1 TRBV3-1 few
TGCGCCAGCAGCCCGGGGACAGTAGAAGCTTTCTTT CASSPGTVEAFF TRBD1 TRBJ1-1 TRBV5-1 NA
TGTGCCAGCAGGGAACTAGCGGGGGGGCGTGCAAATGAGCAGTTCTTC CASRELAGGRANEQFF TRBD2 TRBJ2-1 TRBV27 NA
TGTGCCAGCAGCTGGACAGGGGGCGCGGGCACCGGGGAGCTGTTTTTT CASSWTGGAGTGELFF TRBD1 TRBJ2-2 TRBV13 many
TGTGCCAGCAGCTTGCAGCCGCACTCCTACGAGCAGTACTTC CASSLQPHSYEQYF NA TRBJ2-7 TRBV7-2 NA